The T cell receptor (beta chain) described here comes from a study of T cell responses to AZD1222 COVID-19 vaccine. The repertoire was sequenced with immunoSEQ multiplex PCR; TCRdb's copy has only in-frame clones and lacks some. The sample includes about 120,000 clones, roughly 90% of them seen just once. Trimming took off 8 bases at V and 7 bases at J, with 23 bases between the two ends. In germline, CDR1 is SEHNR, CDR2 FQNEAQ (reference sequence). The CDR3 extends over 15 amino acids. As regards this clone: The antigen remains unidentified.

Study-wide results and caveats: With two AZD1222 doses given, Spike-specific TCR breadth and depth both rose. Only six AZD1222 recipients tested seropositive at baseline.

V is TRBV7-9 and J is TRBJ1-2; D call uncertain. Material: peripheral blood, obtained on day 0 of AZD1222 vaccination. This TCR came from an adult in good health. This CDR3 is CASRSGNGVAGGYTF. For the CDR3, the DNA is TGTGCCAGCCGGAGCGGTAATGGGGTAGCAGGTGGCTACACCTTC.